This T cell receptor beta chain is from a study of cytomegalovirus exposure and HLA in healthy donors. Study as a whole: Both the roughly 120 validation repertoires and the roughly 700 first-cohort repertoires used the same platform, as reported by a later analysis. Broader study findings: Most TCR sequences were uncommon, yet certain public TCRs appeared in many donors. There were a few CMV-associated chains whose specificity for CMV antigens was confirmed in vitro. The classifier reportedly diagnosed cytomegalovirus status with high specificity and sensitivity.

The method was immunoSEQ multiplex PCR; TCRdb's version includes in-frame clones alone and lacks a portion of them. The sample records 200,000 to 250,000 clones, 80% to 85% being singletons. Comments on this clone: The target antigen is unknown.

The CDR3 covers 14 residues. Trimming removed 4 bases at V and 0 bases at J, with 9 bases between. Germline V gives CDR1 SNHLY, CDR2 FYNNEI. V gene TRBV2 combines with J gene TRBJ1-1; weak D call: TRBD1 (5 bases). This clonotype was obtained from a woman aged 25 to 45 in good health and CMV-seropositive. Material for sequencing was PBMCs. CDR3 coding DNA: TGTGCCAGCAGTGCGGACACTGTGAACACTGAAGCTTTCTTT. Residues: CASSADTVNTEAFF. The variable domain in full, completed from reference TRBV2 and TRBJ1-1, reads EPEVTQTPSHQVTQMGQEVILRCVPISNHLYFYWYRQILGQKVEFLVSFYNNEISEKSEIFDDQFSVERPDGSNFTLKIRSTKLEDSAMYFCASSADTVNTEAFFGQGTRLTVV.